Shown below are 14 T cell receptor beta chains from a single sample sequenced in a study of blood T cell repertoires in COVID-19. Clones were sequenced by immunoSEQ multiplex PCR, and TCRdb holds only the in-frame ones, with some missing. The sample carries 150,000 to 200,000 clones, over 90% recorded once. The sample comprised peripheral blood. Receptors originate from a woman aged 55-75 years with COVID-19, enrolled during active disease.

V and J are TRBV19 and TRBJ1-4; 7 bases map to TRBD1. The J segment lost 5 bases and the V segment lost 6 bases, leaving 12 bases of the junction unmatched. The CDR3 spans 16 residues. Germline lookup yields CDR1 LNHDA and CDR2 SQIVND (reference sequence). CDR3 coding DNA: TGTGCCAGTAGACCTCCACGGGGGACAGTAAATGAAAAACTGTTTTTT. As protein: CASRPPRGTVNEKLFF.

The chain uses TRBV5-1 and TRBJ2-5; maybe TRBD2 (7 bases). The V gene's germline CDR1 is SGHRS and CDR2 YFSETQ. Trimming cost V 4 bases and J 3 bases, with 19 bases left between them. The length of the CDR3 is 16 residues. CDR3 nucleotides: TGCGCCAGCAGCGAGGGTTCGGGGGGCCAGAAAGAGACCCAGTACTTC. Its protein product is CASSEGSGGQKETQYF. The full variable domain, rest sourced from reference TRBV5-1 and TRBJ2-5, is KAGVTQTPRYLIKTRGQQVTLSCSPISGHRSVSWYQQTPGQGLQFLFEYFSETQRNKGNFPGRFSGRQFSNSRSEMNVSTLELGDSALYLCASSEGSGGQKETQYFGPGTRLLVL.

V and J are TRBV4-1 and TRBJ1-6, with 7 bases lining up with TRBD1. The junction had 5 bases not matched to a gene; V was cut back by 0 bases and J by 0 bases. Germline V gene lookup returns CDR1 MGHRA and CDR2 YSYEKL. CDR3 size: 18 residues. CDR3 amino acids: CASSQDTGQSSYNSPLHF. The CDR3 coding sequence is TGCGCCAGCAGCCAAGACACGGGACAGAGCTCCTATAATTCACCCCTCCACTTT.

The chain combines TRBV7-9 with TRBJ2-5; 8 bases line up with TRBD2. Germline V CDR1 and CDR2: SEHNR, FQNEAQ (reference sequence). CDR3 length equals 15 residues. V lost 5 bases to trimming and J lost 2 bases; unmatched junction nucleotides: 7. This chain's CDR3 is CASSQRGTIQETQYF. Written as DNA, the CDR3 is TGTGCCAGCAGCCAGCGGGGGACTATTCAAGAGACCCAGTACTTC.

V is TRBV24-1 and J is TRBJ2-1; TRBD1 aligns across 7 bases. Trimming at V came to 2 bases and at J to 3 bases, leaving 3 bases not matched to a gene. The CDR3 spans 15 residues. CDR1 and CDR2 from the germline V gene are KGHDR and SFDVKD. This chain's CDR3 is CATSDSGTVYNEQFF. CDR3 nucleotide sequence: TGTGCCACCAGTGATTCCGGGACAGTCTACAATGAGCAGTTCTTC.

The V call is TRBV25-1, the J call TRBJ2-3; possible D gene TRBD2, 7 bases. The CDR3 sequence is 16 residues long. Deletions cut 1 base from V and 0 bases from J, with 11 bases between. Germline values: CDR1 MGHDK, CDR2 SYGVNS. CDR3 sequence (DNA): TGTGCCAGCAGTGAATGGGGGGGGCATAGCACAGATACGCAGTATTTT. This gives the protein CASSEWGGHSTDTQYF.

The CDR3 nucleotides are TGTGCTAGTGGTTCCCGACACACAAATCAGCCCCAGCATTTT. Residues: CASGSRHTNQPQHF. V usage is TRBV12-5 and J usage is TRBJ1-5; D call uncertain. Germline lookup yields CDR1 LGHNT and CDR2 FRNRAP. Trimming removed 4 bases at V and 4 bases at J, with 11 bases between. The CDR3 length is 14 residues.

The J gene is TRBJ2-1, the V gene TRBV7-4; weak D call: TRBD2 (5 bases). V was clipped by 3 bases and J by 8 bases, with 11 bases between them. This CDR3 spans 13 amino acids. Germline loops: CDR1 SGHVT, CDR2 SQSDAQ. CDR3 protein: CASSLDEGDEQFF. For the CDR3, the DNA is TGTGCCAGCAGCTTGGATGAGGGAGATGAGCAGTTCTTC. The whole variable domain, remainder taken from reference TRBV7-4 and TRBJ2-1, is GAGVSQSPRYKVAKRGRDVALRCDSISGHVTLYWYRQTLGQGSEVLTYSQSDAQRDKSGRPSGRFSAERPERSVSTLKIQRTEQGDSAVYLCASSLDEGDEQFFGPGTRLTVL.

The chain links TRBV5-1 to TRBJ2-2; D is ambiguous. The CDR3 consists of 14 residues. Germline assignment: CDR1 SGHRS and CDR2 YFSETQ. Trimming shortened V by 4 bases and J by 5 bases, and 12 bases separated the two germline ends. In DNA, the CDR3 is TGCGCCAGCAGCCAGAATGCCGATACCGGGGAGCTGTTTTTT. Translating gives CASSQNADTGELFF.

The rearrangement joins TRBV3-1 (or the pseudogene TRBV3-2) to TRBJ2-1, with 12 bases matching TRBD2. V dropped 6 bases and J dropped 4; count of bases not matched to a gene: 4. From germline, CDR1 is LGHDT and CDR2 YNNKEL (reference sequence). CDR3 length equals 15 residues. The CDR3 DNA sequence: TGTGCCAGCAGGCCTCTAGCGGGGGGGTACAATGAGCAGTTCTTC. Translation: CASRPLAGGYNEQFF.

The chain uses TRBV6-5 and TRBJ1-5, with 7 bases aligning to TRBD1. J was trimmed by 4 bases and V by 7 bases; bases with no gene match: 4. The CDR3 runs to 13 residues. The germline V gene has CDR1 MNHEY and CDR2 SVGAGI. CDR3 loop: CASMLGQNQPQHF. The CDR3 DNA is TGTGCCAGCATGTTGGGACAGAATCAGCCCCAGCATTTT.

The CDR3 sequence is CASSITGTGGGYTF. The CDR3 DNA reads TGTGCCAGCAGCATAACCGGGACAGGTGGAGGCTACACCTTC. The chain is built from TRBV5-8 and TRBJ1-2; 8 bases fit TRBD1. The CDR3 sequence is 14 residues long. The germline gives CDR1 SGHTS, CDR2 YDEGEE. J was trimmed by 8 bases and V by 4 bases; bases with no gene match: 10.

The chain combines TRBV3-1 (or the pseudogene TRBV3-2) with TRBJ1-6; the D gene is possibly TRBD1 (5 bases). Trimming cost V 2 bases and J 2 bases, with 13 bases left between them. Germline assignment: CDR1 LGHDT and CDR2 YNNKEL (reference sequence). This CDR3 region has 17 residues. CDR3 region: CASSQLTVPTYNSPLHF. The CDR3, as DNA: TGTGCCAGCAGCCAACTGACAGTTCCAACCTATAATTCACCCCTCCACTTT.

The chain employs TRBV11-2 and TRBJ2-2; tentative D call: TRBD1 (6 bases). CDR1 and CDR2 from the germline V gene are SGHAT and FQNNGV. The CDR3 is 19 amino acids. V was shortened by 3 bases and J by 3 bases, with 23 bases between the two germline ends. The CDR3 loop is CASSFRGATGHPYTGELFF. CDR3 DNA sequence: TGTGCCAGCAGCTTCAGGGGTGCGACCGGACATCCCTACACCGGGGAGCTGTTTTTT.